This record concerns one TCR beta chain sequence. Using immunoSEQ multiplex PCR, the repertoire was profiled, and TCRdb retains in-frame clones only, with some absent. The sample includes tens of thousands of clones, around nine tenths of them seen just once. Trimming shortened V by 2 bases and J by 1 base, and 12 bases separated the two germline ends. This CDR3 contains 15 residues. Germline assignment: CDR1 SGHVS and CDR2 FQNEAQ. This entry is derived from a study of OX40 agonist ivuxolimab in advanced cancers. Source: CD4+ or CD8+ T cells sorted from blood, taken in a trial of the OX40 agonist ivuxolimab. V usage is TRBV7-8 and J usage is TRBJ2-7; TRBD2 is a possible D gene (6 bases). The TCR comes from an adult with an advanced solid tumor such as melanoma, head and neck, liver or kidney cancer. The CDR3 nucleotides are TGTGCCAGCAGCTTAAATCGACTAGTGTCCTACGAGCAGTACTTC. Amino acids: CASSLNRLVSYEQYF.